This T cell receptor (beta chain) appears in the sequencing data of a study of multiple sclerosis patients with progressive multifocal leukoencephalopathy. Stated time point: time of PML onset. Clones were sequenced by immunoSEQ multiplex PCR, and TCRdb holds only the in-frame ones, with some missing. The sample lists more than 30,000 clones, roughly 86% seen once, with 5.7% in the top ten. Per the germline V gene, CDR1 is SEHNR and CDR2 is FQNEAQ (reference sequence). With 1 base removed from V and 4 bases from J, the gap between germline ends came to 13 bases. This CDR3 spans 15 amino acids. The specimen comprised PBMCs, sampled from a patient treated with natalizumab. The chain combines TRBV7-9 with TRBJ1-1; maybe TRBD1 (6 bases). This TCR came from a woman aged 40 to 50 with progressive multifocal leukoencephalopathy. The CDR3 nucleotides read TGTGCCAGCAGCTTAGAGTTCGGACAGTTCACTGAAGCTTTCTTT. Translating it yields CASSLEFGQFTEAFF.